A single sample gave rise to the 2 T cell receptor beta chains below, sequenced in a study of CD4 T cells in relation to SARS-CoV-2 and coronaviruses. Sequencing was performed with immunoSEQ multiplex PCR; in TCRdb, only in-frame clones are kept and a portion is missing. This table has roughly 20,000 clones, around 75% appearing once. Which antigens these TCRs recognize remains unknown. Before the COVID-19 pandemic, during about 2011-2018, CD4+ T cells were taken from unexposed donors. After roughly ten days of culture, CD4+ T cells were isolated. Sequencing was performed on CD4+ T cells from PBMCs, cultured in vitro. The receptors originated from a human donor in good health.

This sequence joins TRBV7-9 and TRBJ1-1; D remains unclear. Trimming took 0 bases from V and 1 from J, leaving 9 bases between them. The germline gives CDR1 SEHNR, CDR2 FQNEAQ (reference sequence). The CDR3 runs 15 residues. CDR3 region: CASSLAQWGNTEAFF. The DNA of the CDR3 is TGTGCCAGCAGCTTAGCCCAGTGGGGGAACACTGAAGCTTTCTTT.

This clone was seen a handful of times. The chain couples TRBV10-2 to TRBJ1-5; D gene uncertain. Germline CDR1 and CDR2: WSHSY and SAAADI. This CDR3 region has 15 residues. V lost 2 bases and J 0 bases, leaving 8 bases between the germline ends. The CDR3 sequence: CASSERLNSNQPQHF. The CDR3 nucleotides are TGCGCCAGCAGTGAGCGACTAAATAGCAATCAGCCCCAGCATTTT.